These 2 T cell receptor beta chains came from one sample sequenced in a study of CD8 T cells in ankylosing spondylitis. General study findings and limits: Seemingly distinctive of ankylosing spondylitis blood was a TCR beta motif formed by eight highly homologous variants.

The antigens for these receptors are not known. One entry per CDR3 protein results from TCRdb running MiXCR on the 5' RACE reads. The repertoire has fewer than 750,000 distinct CDR3 sequences, roughly 19% of them found once; the top ten carry about 19%. Sequencing was carried out using blood, either unsorted or a sorted T cell fraction (not recorded which). These receptors all stem from a male donor with ankylosing spondylitis.

This clonotype was counted between two and nine times. This rearrangement joins TRBV3-1 to TRBJ2-1, with a weak D call TRBD2 (6 bases). The V end was cut by 4 bases, the J end by 9 bases, with 13 bases between. CDR3 length: 13 residues. Germline lookup yields CDR1 LGHDT and CDR2 YNNKEL (reference sequence). CDR3 amino acids: CASSPGPGVEQFF. The CDR3 nucleotides read TGTGCCAGCAGCCCAGGTCCGGGGGTTGAGCAGTTCTTC.

Only a few counts were recorded for this clonotype. The chain links TRBV29-1 to TRBJ2-2; D remains unclear. This CDR3 comprises 14 residues. Trimming stripped 2 bases from V and 2 bases from J, with 9 bases between. CDR1 is SQVTM and CDR2 is ANQGSEA in the germline V gene. The CDR3 coding sequence is TGCAGCGTTGAAACACAGACCAACACCGGGGAGCTGTTTTTT. It codes for CSVETQTNTGELFF.